Below, 20 T cell receptor beta chains from the same sample are listed, as sequenced in a study of blood T cell repertoires in COVID-19. Using immunoSEQ multiplex PCR, the repertoire was profiled, and TCRdb retains in-frame clones only, with some absent. The table has approximately 200,000 clones, around 85% seen once. Specimen: PBMCs or T cells enriched from blood (not recorded which). Receptors were obtained from a man aged 40-50 years who had recovered from COVID-19.

This chain joins TRBV27 and TRBJ2-3; 10 bases are a match to TRBD2. In germline, CDR1 is MNHEY, CDR2 SMNVEV (reference sequence). The CDR3 has 17 residues. The junction had 8 bases not matched to a gene; V was cut back by 5 bases and J by 0 bases. The CDR3 region is CASSLERAGGSTDTQYF. The CDR3, as DNA: TGTGCCAGCAGTCTAGAGCGAGCGGGAGGGAGCACAGATACGCAGTATTTT.

This chain connects TRBV2 to TRBJ1-1; D unclear. CDR1 is SNHLY, CDR2 FYNNEI, per germline. The CDR3 consists of 14 residues. Trimming stripped 5 bases from V and 1 base from J, with 11 bases between. CDR3 residues: CASSWNRQNTEAFF. The DNA for the CDR3 is TGTGCCAGCAGTTGGAACAGACAGAACACTGAAGCTTTCTTT.

The chain uses TRBV12-3 or TRBV12-4 and TRBJ2-3, with D possibly matching TRBD1 (6 bases). The CDR3 covers 13 residues. The V end was cut by 1 base, the J end by 9 bases, with 11 bases between. The CDR3 reads CASSLGQGPTQYF. The CDR3 DNA sequence: TGTGCCAGCAGTTTAGGGCAGGGGCCGACGCAGTATTTT.

The CDR3 bases are TGTGCCAGCAGCTTAGACCTCGACACCACACACAATGAGCAGTTCTTC. This encodes CASSLDLDTTHNEQFF. The rearrangement links TRBV11-2 to TRBJ2-1; D gene uncertain. The CDR3 has 16 residues. The V and J ends lost 0 bases and 5 bases respectively, with 14 bases between them. CDR1 SGHAT and CDR2 FQNNGV come from the germline V gene. Full variable domain (remainder filled in from reference TRBV11-2 and TRBJ2-1): EAGVAQSPRYKIIEKRQSVAFWCNPISGHATLYWYQQILGQGPKLLIQFQNNGVVDDSQLPKDRFSAERLKGVDSTLKIQPAKLEDSAVYLCASSLDLDTTHNEQFFGPGTRLTVL.

The V call is TRBV2, the J call TRBJ2-1; no definite D call. This CDR3 has 13 residues. Per germline, CDR1 SNHLY and CDR2 FYNNEI. Trimming took 1 base from V and 5 from J, leaving 6 bases between them. This chain's CDR3 is CASSEGADNEQFF. Here the CDR3 DNA reads TGTGCCAGCAGTGAAGGGGCCGACAATGAGCAGTTCTTC.

The chain joins TRBV5-1 to TRBJ2-5, with 13 bases that match TRBD2. CDR3 size: 17 residues. Germline CDR1 reads SGHRS; CDR2 reads YFSETQ. V trimming: 4 bases; J trimming: 4 bases; junction bases outside the gene matches: 10. The CDR3: CASSSLVTSGRAETQYF. CDR3 in DNA: TGCGCCAGCAGCAGCCTTGTCACTAGCGGGAGGGCAGAGACCCAGTACTTC.

The chain recombines TRBV30 with TRBJ2-7, with D perhaps matching TRBD2 (6 bases). V was cut by 4 bases and J by 12 bases, with 25 bases left in between. The CDR3 loop spans 14 amino acids. Germline V gene data show CDR1 as GTSNPN and CDR2 as SVGIG (reference sequence). CDR3 in DNA: TGTGCCTGGACTGTAGGAGGGTTTCTTGGGACGACGTACTTC. Amino acid sequence: CAWTVGGFLGTTYF.

This clone was counted only a few times. J is TRBJ2-7 and V is TRBV7-2, with 11 bases that match TRBD2. The CDR3 totals 16 residues. V was pared by 0 bases and J by 2 bases, with 3 bases of the junction left unmatched. Germline V CDR1 and CDR2: SGHTA, FQGNSA. The CDR3 region is CASSLAGTSGTYEQYF. CDR3 DNA: TGTGCCAGCAGCTTAGCGGGGACTAGCGGAACCTACGAGCAGTACTTC.

The chain employs TRBV5-1 and TRBJ2-7, with 8 bases fitting TRBD2. The CDR3 runs 14 residues. Germline V gene data show CDR1 as SGHRS and CDR2 as YFSETQ. Trimming at V came to 1 base and at J to 7 bases, leaving 7 bases not matched to a gene. The CDR3 region is CASSLTSGPPEQYF. In nucleotides, the CDR3 is TGCGCCAGCAGCTTGACTAGCGGCCCACCGGAGCAGTACTTC.

This clone was observed a single time. The chain couples TRBV29-1 to TRBJ1-1, with D tentatively TRBD1 (6 bases). The germline V gene has CDR1 SQVTM and CDR2 ANQGSEA. V shed 1 base and J shed 6 bases, with 9 bases lying between them. The CDR3 is made up of 12 amino acids. The DNA for the CDR3 is TGCAGCGTTGAAGTCGAGGGGGCTGAAGCTTTCTTT. It is translated as CSVEVEGAEAFF.

The chain employs TRBV5-6 and TRBJ1-6; D remains ambiguous. V was shortened by 0 bases and J by 4 bases, with 8 bases between the two germline ends. Germline V lookup: CDR1 SGHDT, CDR2 YYEEEE. The CDR3 has 15 residues. The CDR3 loop is CASSLEQSYNSPLHF. CDR3 bases: TGTGCCAGCAGCTTGGAACAGTCGTATAATTCACCCCTCCACTTT.

The V call is TRBV5-4, the J call TRBJ1-1; D might be TRBD1 (5 bases). The germline V gene has CDR1 SGHNT and CDR2 YYREEE (reference sequence). V dropped 1 base and J dropped 0 bases, with 13 bases sitting between them. CDR3 length: 16 residues. The CDR3 reads CASSLYQGILNTEAFF. CDR3 sequence (DNA): TGTGCCAGCAGCTTGTACCAGGGAATTTTGAACACTGAAGCTTTCTTT.

This clone was found a few times. This sequence joins TRBV11-2 and TRBJ2-7, with D perhaps TRBD1 (6 bases). V was clipped by 8 bases and J by 0 bases, with 11 bases between them. CDR3 length equals 13 residues. From germline, CDR1 is SGHAT and CDR2 FQNNGV. DNA of the CDR3: TGTGCCAGCTCAGGGACACACTCCTACGAGCAGTACTTC. Translating gives CASSGTHSYEQYF.

This clone was counted only a few times. This chain joins TRBV30 and TRBJ1-3, with D hard to call. CDR1 GTSNPN and CDR2 SVGIG come from the germline V gene (reference sequence). V lost 3 bases to trimming and J lost 8 bases, with 8 bases between them. This CDR3 region has 11 residues. The CDR3, as DNA: TGTGCCTGGAGGGGGAGATACACCATATATTTT. It specifies CAWRGRYTIYF.

This chain uses TRBV4-1 with TRBJ2-1, with 8 nucleotides matching TRBD2. Germline V gene sequence: CDR1 MGHRA, CDR2 YSYEKL. Unmatched junction bases numbered 8, after V lost 0 bases and J lost 4 bases. The CDR3 covers 17 residues. The CDR3 loop reads CASSQDRYSGSYNEQFF. The CDR3 DNA sequence: TGCGCCAGCAGCCAAGATCGTTACAGCGGGAGTTACAATGAGCAGTTCTTC.

This clone appeared a few times. The genes are TRBV3-1 (or the pseudogene TRBV3-2) and TRBJ1-1; 7 nucleotides match TRBD1. This CDR3 has 12 residues. Germline-derived CDR1 and CDR2 are LGHDT and YNNKEL (reference sequence). The V segment lost 5 bases and the J segment 4 bases; nucleotides outside the gene matches: 1. CDR3 amino acids: CASSRQGTEAFF. The CDR3 DNA reads TGTGCCAGCAGCAGACAGGGCACTGAAGCTTTCTTT.

The chain uses TRBV10-2 and TRBJ2-7; 7 bases align to TRBD2. The CDR3 totals 15 residues. Unmatched junction bases numbered 7, after V lost 2 bases and J lost 3 bases. Germline V gene sequence: CDR1 WSHSY, CDR2 SAAADI. CDR3 nucleotide sequence: TGCGCCAGCAGTGAGACCACGACTAGCCGCTACGAGCAGTACTTC. This translates into CASSETTTSRYEQYF.

J is TRBJ2-7 and V is TRBV5-4; 10 nucleotides agree with TRBD1. V shed 4 bases and J 2 bases; nucleotides not matched to a gene: 3. This CDR3 comprises 14 residues. Per the germline V gene, CDR1 is SGHNT and CDR2 is YYREEE (reference sequence). The CDR3, as DNA: TGTGCCAGCAGCCACGGACAGGGGGCCTACGAGCAGTACTTC. Amino acids: CASSHGQGAYEQYF.

The V call is TRBV5-1, the J call TRBJ1-1, with D unresolved. Trimming took 0 bases from V and 1 from J, leaving 7 bases between them. CDR1 and CDR2 (germline): SGHRS, YFSETQ. This CDR3 has 14 amino acids. The CDR3 DNA sequence: TGCGCCAGCAGCTTGGAAGCCCGGAACACTGAAGCTTTCTTT. Protein product: CASSLEARNTEAFF.

CDR3 DNA: TGTGCCAGCAGGACAGGAAACACTAACTATGGCTACACCTTC. It yields the protein CASRTGNTNYGYTF. The rearrangement uses TRBV5-8 and TRBJ1-2; perhaps TRBD1 as D (6 bases). Germline loops: CDR1 SGHTS, CDR2 YDEGEE. V lost 5 bases to trimming and J lost 0 bases, with 11 bases between them. This CDR3 has 14 residues. Full variable domain (outside the CDR3, taken from reference TRBV5-8 and TRBJ1-2): EAGVTQSPTHLIKTRGQQATLRCSPISGHTSVYWYQQALGLGLQFLLWYDEGEERNRGNFPPRFSGRQFPNYSSELNVNALELEDSALYLCASRTGNTNYGYTFGSGTRLTVV.